The sequence of this TCR beta chain was determined in a study of long-term antiretroviral therapy in people with HIV. Researchers report immunoSEQ v3.0 was run at survey level. Sequencing aimed to cover about 40,000-50,000 T-cell genomes per sample. Only in-frame clones appear in the TCRdb table, and some are missing; sequencing was by immunoSEQ multiplex PCR. Here the sample spans about 17,000 clones, roughly 80% being singletons. Concerning this clone itself: The antigen remains undetermined.

Participants with HIV, all of them, were treated in the United States. Study outcomes and limitations: Viral resistance, ART adherence and therapy changes all lacked available data.

The TCR sequence derives from a woman in her thirties or forties with HIV. The sample here was unsorted PBMCs, taken 2.3 years after starting antiretroviral therapy.

CDR3 residues: CASSFSSTVTEAFF. For the CDR3, the DNA is TGTGCCAGCAGTTTCTCCTCCACAGTCACTGAAGCTTTCTTT. The gene calls are TRBV6-6 and TRBJ1-1, with D hard to call. V shed 4 bases and J shed 4 bases, with 13 bases lying between them. CDR1 and CDR2 (germline): MNHNY, SVGAGI (reference sequence). The CDR3 totals 14 residues.